These 14 T cell receptor beta chains originate from one sample sequenced in a study of blood T cell repertoires in COVID-19. The protocol was immunoSEQ multiplex PCR, while the TCRdb copy is restricted to in-frame clones and leaves out a portion. Found here are more than 85,000 clones, 70% to 80% of them singletons; the top ten hold around 9.8%. What was sequenced was peripheral blood. The receptors come from a man in his fifties or sixties with active or convalescent COVID-19.

Only a few counts were recorded for this clone. The V gene is TRBV28, the J gene TRBJ2-1; 10 bases agree with TRBD2. CDR3 length equals 13 residues. CDR1 is MDHEN, CDR2 SYDVKM, per germline. Trimming cost V 4 bases and J 9 bases; bases outside gene matches: 3. The DNA for the CDR3 is TGTGCCAGCAGTTCTAGCGGGAGAGGTGAGCAGTTCTTC. Its protein is CASSSSGRGEQFF. Variable domain in full (rest from reference TRBV28 and TRBJ2-1): DVKVTQSSRYLVKRTGEKVFLECVQDMDHENMFWYRQDPGLGLRLIYFSYDVKMKEKGDIPEGYSVSREKKERFSLILESASTNQTSMYLCASSSSGRGEQFFGPGTRLTVL.

V and J are TRBV27 and TRBJ2-1; maybe TRBD2 (5 bases). V was shortened by 4 bases and J by 5 bases, with 12 bases between the two germline ends. The germline CDR1 and CDR2 sequences are MNHEY and SMNVEV (reference sequence). This CDR3 has 14 residues. In DNA, the CDR3 is TGTGCCAGCAGTTCCTGGACTTATGACAATGAGCAGTTCTTC. Amino acids: CASSSWTYDNEQFF.

The chain joins TRBV6-2 or TRBV6-3 to TRBJ2-7, with TRBD1 matching 7 bases. CDR1 is MNHEY, CDR2 SVGEGT, per germline. The ends lost 6 bases at V and 3 bases at J; junction bases unmatched: 5. This CDR3 contains 13 residues. CDR3 nucleotide sequence: TGTGCCAGCAGCTTCGGACAGGTCTACGAGCAGTACGTC. Translated, it gives CASSFGQVYEQYV.

This clone was counted ten times or more. The chain couples TRBV13 to TRBJ1-2; the D is unclear. V lost 5 bases to trimming and J lost 8 bases, with 12 bases between them. The germline gives CDR1 PRHDT, CDR2 FYEKMQ (reference sequence). This CDR3 has 12 residues. CDR3 region: CASSPRNGGYTF. The DNA of the CDR3 is TGTGCCAGCAGCCCAAGAAATGGCGGCTACACCTTC.

The chain employs TRBV11-2 and TRBJ2-5; the D is unclear. The CDR3 totals 14 residues. Germline V gene sequence: CDR1 SGHAT, CDR2 FQNNGV. Trimming cost V 0 bases and J 5 bases, with 10 bases left between them. The CDR3 is CASSLDRWSETQYF. DNA for the CDR3: TGTGCCAGCAGCTTAGATCGATGGAGTGAGACCCAGTACTTC.

The chain employs TRBV28 and TRBJ2-3, with 7 bases lining up with TRBD1. This CDR3 comprises 14 residues. With 6 bases clipped from V and 2 bases from J, the junction kept 5 bases outside the gene matches. Germline CDR1 and CDR2: MDHEN and SYDVKM. This chain's CDR3 is CASSVGQPTDTQYF. The CDR3 nucleotides are TGTGCCAGCAGCGTGGGACAGCCCACAGATACGCAGTATTTT.

This chain joins TRBV5-1 and TRBJ2-3; weak D call: TRBD1 (5 bases). Deletions cut 5 bases from V and 0 bases from J, with 10 bases between. The length of the CDR3 is 14 residues. CDR1 is SGHRS, CDR2 YFSETQ, per germline. This CDR3 is CASSPGISTDTQYF. CDR3 coding DNA: TGCGCCAGCAGTCCAGGGATAAGCACAGATACGCAGTATTTT.

The V and J genes are TRBV21-1 and TRBJ2-5; the DNA was not compared with TRBD1, the D call given in the table. TRBV21-1 is assigned pseudogene status. The CDR3 extends over 15 amino acids. In DNA, the CDR3 is TGTGCCAGCAGCAAAGTCGGACAGCTGAAAGAGACCCAGTACTTC. It is translated as CASSKVGQLKETQYF.

The gene calls are TRBV11-2 and TRBJ2-4; TRBD2 agrees at 7 bases. The CDR3 loop spans 16 amino acids. From germline, CDR1 is SGHAT and CDR2 FQNNGV. Unmatched junction bases numbered 10, after V lost 6 bases and J lost 2 bases. CDR3 in DNA: TGTGCCAGCAGGGGGTGGGGGGACTACCCCAAAAACATTCAGTACTTC. As protein: CASRGWGDYPKNIQYF.

Comment on this clone: Other DNA sequences in this specimen translate into the identical CDR3. This chain uses TRBV18 with TRBJ2-5; 8 bases match TRBD1. CDR1 and CDR2 from the germline V gene are KGHSH and LQKENI. This CDR3 is 13 amino acids long. V lost 3 bases, J lost 5 bases, and 2 bases stayed unmatched. The CDR3 reads CASSPRQGETQYF. CDR3 bases: TGTGCCAGCTCACCTCGACAGGGGGAGACCCAGTACTTC.

The chain recombines TRBV2 with TRBJ2-1; TRBD2 might be the D (6 bases). Germline CDR1 SNHLY, CDR2 FYNNEI. The CDR3 is 13 amino acids. V gave up 2 bases and J gave up 13 bases, with 15 bases separating them. In DNA, the CDR3 is TGTGCCAGCAGTGAACGGGGGAACGGGAGACAGTTCTTC. The encoded protein is CASSERGNGRQFF. Full variable domain (outside the CDR3, taken from reference TRBV2 and TRBJ2-1): EPEVTQTPSHQVTQMGQEVILRCVPISNHLYFYWYRQILGQKVEFLVSFYNNEISEKSEIFDDQFSVERPDGSNFTLKIRSTKLEDSAMYFCASSERGNGRQFFGPGTRLTVL.

The chain recombines TRBV5-1 with TRBJ2-2, with 10 positions matching TRBD2. CDR1 and CDR2 (germline): SGHRS, YFSETQ. After removal of 3 bases from V and 5 bases from J, the junction contained 7 bases not matched to a gene. The CDR3 totals 16 residues. CDR3 residues: CASSSDLLAGTGELFF. In nucleotides, the CDR3 is TGCGCCAGCAGCTCCGACCTACTAGCGGGGACCGGGGAGCTGTTTTTT.

The V call is TRBV11-2, the J call TRBJ2-3; 9 bases agree with TRBD2. The V segment lost 3 bases and the J segment 5 bases; nucleotides outside the gene matches: 3. The CDR3 is 14 residues long. The germline V gene encodes CDR1 SGHAT and CDR2 FQNNGV. The CDR3 here is CASSFSGRRDTQYF. The CDR3 bases are TGTGCCAGCAGCTTTAGCGGGAGAAGAGATACGCAGTATTTT.

This clone was found a few times. J is TRBJ2-3 and V is TRBV14; D possibly corresponds to TRBD1 (5 bases). V was shortened by 4 bases and J by 8 bases, with 19 bases between the two germline ends. The germline V gene encodes CDR1 SGHDN and CDR2 FVKESK. The CDR3 covers 15 residues. The CDR3 is CASSPFDGALTTQYF. In DNA, the CDR3 is TGTGCCAGCAGCCCCTTCGATGGGGCTTTGACTACGCAGTATTTT.